A single sample gave rise to the 2 T cell receptor beta chains below, sequenced in a study of CD8 T cells in Susac syndrome. RNA was extracted with the RNeasy kit, and a quantity of 0.5 to 1 ug was reverse transcribed using random hexamers. TCRdb independently ran MiXCR on the immunoSEQ multiplex PCR reads; one entry per CDR3 protein. The table shows a few hundred thousand distinct CDR3 sequences, with 85% to 95% occurring only once. Sequenced: CD4+ T cells from PBMCs. These receptors originate from a human donor with multiple sclerosis.

J is TRBJ2-1 and V is TRBV25-1, with TRBD1 matching 9 bases. The CDR3 is 14 amino acids. The germline gives CDR1 MGHDK, CDR2 SYGVNS. Trimming removed 4 bases from V and 6 bases from J; junction bases left unmatched: 4. This CDR3 is CASSGRTGVNEQFF. The CDR3, as DNA: TGTGCCAGCAGTGGACGGACAGGGGTCAATGAGCAGTTCTTC.

The CDR3 sequence: CASSWLSNEQFF. The CDR3 nucleotides read TGTGCCAGCAGCTGGCTGAGCAATGAGCAGTTCTTC. The rearrangement uses TRBV12-3 or TRBV12-4 and TRBJ2-1; D ambiguous. The V end was cut by 6 bases, the J end by 6 bases, with 9 bases between. The CDR3 is 12 amino acids.